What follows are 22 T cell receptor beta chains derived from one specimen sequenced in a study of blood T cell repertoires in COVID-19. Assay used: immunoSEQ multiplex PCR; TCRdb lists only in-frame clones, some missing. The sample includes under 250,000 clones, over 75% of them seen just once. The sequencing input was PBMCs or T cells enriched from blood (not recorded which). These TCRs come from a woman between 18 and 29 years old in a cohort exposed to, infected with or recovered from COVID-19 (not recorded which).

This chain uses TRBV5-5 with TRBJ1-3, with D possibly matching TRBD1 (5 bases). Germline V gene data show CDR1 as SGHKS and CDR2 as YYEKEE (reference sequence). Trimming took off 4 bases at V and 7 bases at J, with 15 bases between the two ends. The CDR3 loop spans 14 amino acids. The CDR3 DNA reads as TGTGCCAGCAGCCTCGACCCCTCAGGGAACACCATATATTTT. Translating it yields CASSLDPSGNTIYF. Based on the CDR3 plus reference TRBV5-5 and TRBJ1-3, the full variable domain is DAGVTQSPTHLIKTRGQQVTLRCSPISGHKSVSWYQQVLGQGPQFIFQYYEKEERGRGNFPDRFSARQFPNYSSELNVNALLLGDSALYLCASSLDPSGNTIYFGEGSWLTVV.

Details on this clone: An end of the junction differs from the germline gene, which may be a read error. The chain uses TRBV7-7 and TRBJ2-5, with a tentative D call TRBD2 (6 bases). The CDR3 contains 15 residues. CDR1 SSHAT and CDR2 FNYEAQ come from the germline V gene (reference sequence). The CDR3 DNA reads TGTGCTAGCAGCTCAACACCGGGAGAGTCAGAGACCCAGTACTTC. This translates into CASSSTPGESETQYF.

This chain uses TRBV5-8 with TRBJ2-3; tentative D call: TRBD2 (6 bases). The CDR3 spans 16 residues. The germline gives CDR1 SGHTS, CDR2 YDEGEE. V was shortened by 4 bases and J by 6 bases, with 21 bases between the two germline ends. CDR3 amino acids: CASSLSVAEAVDTQYF. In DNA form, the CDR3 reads TGTGCCAGCAGCCTCTCCGTAGCGGAGGCGGTCGATACGCAGTATTTT.

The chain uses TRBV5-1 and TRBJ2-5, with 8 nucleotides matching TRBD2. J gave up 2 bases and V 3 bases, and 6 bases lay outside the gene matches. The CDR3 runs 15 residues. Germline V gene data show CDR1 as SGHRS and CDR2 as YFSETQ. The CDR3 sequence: CASSSLAGPQETQYF. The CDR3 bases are TGCGCCAGCAGCTCCTTAGCGGGGCCGCAAGAGACCCAGTACTTC.

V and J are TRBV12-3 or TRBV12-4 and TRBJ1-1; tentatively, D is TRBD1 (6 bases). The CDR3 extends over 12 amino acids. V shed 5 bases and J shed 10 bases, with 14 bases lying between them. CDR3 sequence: CASSRGGRGAFF. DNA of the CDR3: TGTGCCAGCAGTCGCGGGGGGCGAGGAGCTTTCTTT.

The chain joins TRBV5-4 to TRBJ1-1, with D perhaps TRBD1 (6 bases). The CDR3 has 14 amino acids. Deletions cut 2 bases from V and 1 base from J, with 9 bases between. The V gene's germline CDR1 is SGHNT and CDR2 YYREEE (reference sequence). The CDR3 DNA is TGTGCCAGCAGCTTCGGACAGACGAACACTGAAGCTTTCTTT. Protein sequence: CASSFGQTNTEAFF.

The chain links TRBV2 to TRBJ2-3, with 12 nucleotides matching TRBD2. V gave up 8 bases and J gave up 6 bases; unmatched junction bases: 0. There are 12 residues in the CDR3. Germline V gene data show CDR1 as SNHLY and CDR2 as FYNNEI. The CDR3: CASLAGGDTQYF. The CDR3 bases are TGTGCCAGCCTAGCGGGAGGGGATACGCAGTATTTT.

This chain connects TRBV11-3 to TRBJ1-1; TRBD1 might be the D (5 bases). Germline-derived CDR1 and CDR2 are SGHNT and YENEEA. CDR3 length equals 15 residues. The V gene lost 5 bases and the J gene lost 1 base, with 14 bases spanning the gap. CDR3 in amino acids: CASSPRLGGNTEAFF. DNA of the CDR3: TGTGCCAGCAGCCCCCGCCTGGGGGGGAACACTGAAGCTTTCTTT.

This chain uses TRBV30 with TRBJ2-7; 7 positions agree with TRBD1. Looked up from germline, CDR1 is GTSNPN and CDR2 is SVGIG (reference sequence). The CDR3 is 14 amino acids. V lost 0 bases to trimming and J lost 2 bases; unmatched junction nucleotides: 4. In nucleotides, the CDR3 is TGTGCCTGGAGTGTACTTCAGGGGGCCTACGAGCAGTACTTC. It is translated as CAWSVLQGAYEQYF.

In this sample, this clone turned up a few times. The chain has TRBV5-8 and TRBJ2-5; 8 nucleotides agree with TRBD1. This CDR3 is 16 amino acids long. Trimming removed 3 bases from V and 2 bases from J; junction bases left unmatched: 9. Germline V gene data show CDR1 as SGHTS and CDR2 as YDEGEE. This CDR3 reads CASSSGQALEQETQYF. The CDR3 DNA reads TGTGCCAGCAGCTCGGGACAGGCCCTAGAGCAAGAGACCCAGTACTTC. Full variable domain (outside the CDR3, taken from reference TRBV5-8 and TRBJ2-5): EAGVTQSPTHLIKTRGQQATLRCSPISGHTSVYWYQQALGLGLQFLLWYDEGEERNRGNFPPRFSGRQFPNYSSELNVNALELEDSALYLCASSSGQALEQETQYFGPGTRLLVL.

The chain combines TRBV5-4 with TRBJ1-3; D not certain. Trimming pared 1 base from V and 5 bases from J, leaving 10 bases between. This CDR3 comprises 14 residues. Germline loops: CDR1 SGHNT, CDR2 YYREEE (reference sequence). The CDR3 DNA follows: TGTGCCAGCAGCTTGACTGGAGTTAGAAACACCATATATTTT. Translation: CASSLTGVRNTIYF.

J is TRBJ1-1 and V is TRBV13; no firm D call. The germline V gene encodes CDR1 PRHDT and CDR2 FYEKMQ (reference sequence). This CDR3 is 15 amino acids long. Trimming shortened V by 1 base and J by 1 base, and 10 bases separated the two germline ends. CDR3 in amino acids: CASSLEGRPNTEAFF. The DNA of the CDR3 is TGTGCCAGCAGCTTAGAAGGCAGGCCGAACACTGAAGCTTTCTTT.

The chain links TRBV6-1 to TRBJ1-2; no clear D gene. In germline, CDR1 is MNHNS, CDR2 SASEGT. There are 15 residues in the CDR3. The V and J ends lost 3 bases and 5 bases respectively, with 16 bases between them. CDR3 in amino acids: CASSDRTLTLYGYTF. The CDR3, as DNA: TGTGCCAGCAGTGACAGGACTTTAACTTTGTATGGCTACACCTTC.

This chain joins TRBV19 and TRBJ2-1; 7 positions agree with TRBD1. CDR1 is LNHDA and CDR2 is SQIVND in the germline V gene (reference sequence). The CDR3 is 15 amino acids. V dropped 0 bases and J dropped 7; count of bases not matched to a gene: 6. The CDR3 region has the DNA TGTGCCAGTAGTATAGATGGAGGCAGGGGGAATGAGCAGTTCTTC. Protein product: CASSIDGGRGNEQFF.

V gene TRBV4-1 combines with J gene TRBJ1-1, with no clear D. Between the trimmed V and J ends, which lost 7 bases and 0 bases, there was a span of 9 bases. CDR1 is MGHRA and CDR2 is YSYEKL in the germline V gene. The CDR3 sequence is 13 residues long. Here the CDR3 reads CASTSGMNTEAFF. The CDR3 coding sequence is TGCGCCAGCACGAGCGGAATGAACACTGAAGCTTTCTTT.

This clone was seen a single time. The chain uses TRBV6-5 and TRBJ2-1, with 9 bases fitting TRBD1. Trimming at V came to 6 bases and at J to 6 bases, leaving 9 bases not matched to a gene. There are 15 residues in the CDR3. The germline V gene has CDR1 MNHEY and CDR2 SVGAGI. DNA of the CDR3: TGTGCCAGCAGCCCCGGGACAGGGTCGTTCAATGAGCAGTTCTTC. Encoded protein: CASSPGTGSFNEQFF.

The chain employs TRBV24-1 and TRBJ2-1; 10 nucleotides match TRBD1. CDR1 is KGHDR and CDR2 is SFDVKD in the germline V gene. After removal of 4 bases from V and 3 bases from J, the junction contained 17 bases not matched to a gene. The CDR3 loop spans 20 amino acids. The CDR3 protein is CATSDPVDRGTSGRYNEQFF. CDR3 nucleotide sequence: TGTGCCACCAGTGACCCCGTGGACAGGGGGACGTCGGGGCGCTACAATGAGCAGTTCTTC.

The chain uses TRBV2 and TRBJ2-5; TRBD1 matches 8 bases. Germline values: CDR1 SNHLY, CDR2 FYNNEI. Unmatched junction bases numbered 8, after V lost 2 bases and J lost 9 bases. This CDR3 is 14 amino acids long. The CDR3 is CASSEFGSGGSQYF. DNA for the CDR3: TGTGCCAGCAGTGAATTCGGGTCAGGGGGCTCCCAGTACTTC.

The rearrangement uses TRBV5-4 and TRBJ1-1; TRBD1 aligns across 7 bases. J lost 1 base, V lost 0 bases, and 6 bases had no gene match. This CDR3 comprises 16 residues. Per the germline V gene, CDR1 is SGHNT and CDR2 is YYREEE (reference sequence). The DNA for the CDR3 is TGTGCCAGCAGCTTGGTCCCGGACAGGTCGAACACTGAAGCTTTCTTT. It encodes CASSLVPDRSNTEAFF. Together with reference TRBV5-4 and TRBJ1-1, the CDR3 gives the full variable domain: ETGVTQSPTHLIKTRGQQVTLRCSSQSGHNTVSWYQQALGQGPQFIFQYYREEENGRGNFPPRFSGLQFPNYSSELNVNALELDDSALYLCASSLVPDRSNTEAFFGQGTRLTVV.

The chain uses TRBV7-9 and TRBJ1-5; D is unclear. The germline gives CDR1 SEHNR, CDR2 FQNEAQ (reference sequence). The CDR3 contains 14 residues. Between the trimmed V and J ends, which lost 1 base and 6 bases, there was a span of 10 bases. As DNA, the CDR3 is TGTGCCAGCAGCTTAGACGGGGAGGGTCAGCCCCAGCATTTT. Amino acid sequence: CASSLDGEGQPQHF.

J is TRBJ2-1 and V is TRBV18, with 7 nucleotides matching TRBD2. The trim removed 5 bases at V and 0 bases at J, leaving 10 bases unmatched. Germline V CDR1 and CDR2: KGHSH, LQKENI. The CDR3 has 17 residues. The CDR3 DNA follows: TGTGCCAGCTCAACCAGATGGGGGGGGAGCTCCTACAATGAGCAGTTCTTC. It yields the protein CASSTRWGGSSYNEQFF.

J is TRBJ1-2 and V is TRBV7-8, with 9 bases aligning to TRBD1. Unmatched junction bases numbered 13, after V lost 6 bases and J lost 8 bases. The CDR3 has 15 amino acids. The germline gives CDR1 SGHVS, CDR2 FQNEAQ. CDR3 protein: CASRNDRGVGEGYTF. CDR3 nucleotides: TGTGCCAGCAGAAACGACAGGGGGGTAGGGGAAGGCTACACCTTC. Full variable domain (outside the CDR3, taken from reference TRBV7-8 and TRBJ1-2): GAGVSQSPRYKVAKRGQDVALRCDPISGHVSLFWYQQALGQGPEFLTYFQNEAQLDKSGLPSDRFFAERPEGSVSTLKIQRTQQEDSAVYLCASRNDRGVGEGYTFGSGTRLTVV.